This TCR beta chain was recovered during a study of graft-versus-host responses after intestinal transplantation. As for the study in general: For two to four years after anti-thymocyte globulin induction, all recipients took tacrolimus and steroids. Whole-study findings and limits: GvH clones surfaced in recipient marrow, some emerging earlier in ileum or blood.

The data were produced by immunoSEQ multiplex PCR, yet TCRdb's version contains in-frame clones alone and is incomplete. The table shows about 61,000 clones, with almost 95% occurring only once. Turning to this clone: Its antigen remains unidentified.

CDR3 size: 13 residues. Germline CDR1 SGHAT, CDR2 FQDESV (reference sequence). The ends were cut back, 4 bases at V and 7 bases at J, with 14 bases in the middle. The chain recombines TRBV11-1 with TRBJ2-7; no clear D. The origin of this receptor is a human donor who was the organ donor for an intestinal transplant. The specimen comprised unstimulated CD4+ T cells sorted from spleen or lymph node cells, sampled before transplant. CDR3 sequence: CASSYDFLWEQYF. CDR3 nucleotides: TGTGCCAGCAGCTACGACTTCCTATGGGAGCAGTACTTC.